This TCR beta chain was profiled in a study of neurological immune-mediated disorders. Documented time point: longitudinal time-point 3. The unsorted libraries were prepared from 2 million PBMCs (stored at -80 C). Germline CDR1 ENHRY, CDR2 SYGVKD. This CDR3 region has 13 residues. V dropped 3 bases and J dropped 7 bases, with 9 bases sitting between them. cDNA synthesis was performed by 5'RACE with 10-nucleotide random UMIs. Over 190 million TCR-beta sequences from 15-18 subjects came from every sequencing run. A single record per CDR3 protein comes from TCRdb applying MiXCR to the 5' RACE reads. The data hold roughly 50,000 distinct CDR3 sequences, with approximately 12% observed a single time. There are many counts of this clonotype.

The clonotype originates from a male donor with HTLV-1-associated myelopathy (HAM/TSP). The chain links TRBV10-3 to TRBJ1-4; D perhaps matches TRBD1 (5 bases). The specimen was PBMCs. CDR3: CAISDGGTEKLFF. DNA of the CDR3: TGTGCCATCAGTGATGGGGGGACTGAAAAACTGTTTTTT.